One and the same sample provided the 20 T cell receptor beta chains below, sequenced in a study of CD8+ T cells in alopecia areata (dated by TCRdb to about 2018). Library preparation employed the immunoSEQ multiplex PCR assay. For TCR sequencing, RNA was extracted from every sample and reverse transcribed into cDNA to serve as template. The clones in this table, taken by TCRdb from immuneACCESS, are in-frame only. Not every clone is retained; where verified, under half of the shortfall comes from an unresolved V gene, and the cause of the rest is unknown. The sample table holds more than 200,000 clones, of which around two thirds were seen once. The ten biggest clones cover around 1.2% of the sample. The sample's time point, from its label and the paper: baseline before oral tofacitinib. This sample comprised CD4+ T cells sorted from blood, obtained at week 0. Receptors were obtained from a human donor with alopecia areata.

The rearrangement joins TRBV15 to TRBJ1-5; D call uncertain. The CDR3 extends over 16 amino acids. Germline V gene sequence: CDR1 LNHNV, CDR2 YYDKDF (reference sequence). The germline V and J ends were trimmed by 1 base and 0 bases, with 10 bases remaining between them. The CDR3: CATSRAPGNSNQPQHF. The CDR3 nucleotides read TGTGCCACCAGCAGAGCACCTGGCAATAGCAATCAGCCCCAGCATTTT.

The genes are TRBV5-6 and TRBJ1-1; D unresolved. This CDR3 is 12 amino acids long. Trimming removed 3 bases at V and 1 base at J, with 4 bases between. CDR1 SGHDT and CDR2 YYEEEE come from the germline V gene. Here the CDR3 reads CASSSTNTEAFF. The CDR3 DNA reads TGTGCCAGCAGCTCTACGAACACTGAAGCTTTCTTT. The variable domain in full, with the rest retrieved from reference TRBV5-6 and TRBJ1-1, is DAGVTQSPTHLIKTRGQQVTLRCSPKSGHDTVSWYQQALGQGPQFIFQYYEEEERQRGNFPDRFSGHQFPNYSSELNVNALLLGDSALYLCASSSTNTEAFFGQGTRLTVV.

The chain has TRBV5-6 and TRBJ1-1; D call uncertain. V was shortened by 3 bases and J by 4 bases, with 13 bases between the two germline ends. CDR1 is SGHDT, CDR2 YYEEEE, per germline. The CDR3 runs 14 residues. As DNA, the CDR3 is TGTGCCAGCAGCTCGCAACGGGGTTTCACTGAAGCTTTCTTT. This codes for CASSSQRGFTEAFF. Based on the CDR3 plus reference TRBV5-6 and TRBJ1-1, the full variable domain is DAGVTQSPTHLIKTRGQQVTLRCSPKSGHDTVSWYQQALGQGPQFIFQYYEEEERQRGNFPDRFSGHQFPNYSSELNVNALLLGDSALYLCASSSQRGFTEAFFGQGTRLTVV.

In its sample, this clone was seen a few times. The J gene is TRBJ2-4, the V gene TRBV25-1, with 8 bases matching TRBD1. This CDR3 spans 14 amino acids. From germline, CDR1 is MGHDK and CDR2 SYGVNS. V was pared by 6 bases and J by 3 bases, with 4 bases of the junction left unmatched. CDR3 sequence (DNA): TGTGCCAGCAGATCAGGGGGCGGCAAAAACATTCAGTACTTC. This encodes CASRSGGGKNIQYF.

This clone was detected a few times. This chain links TRBV7-2 with TRBJ2-4; TRBD1 matches at 8 bases. The V gene's germline CDR1 is SGHTA and CDR2 FQGNSA. The CDR3 totals 14 residues. Trimming at V came to 5 bases and at J to 8 bases, leaving 8 bases not matched to a gene. In DNA form, the CDR3 reads TGTGCCAGCAGCGAGGACAGGGCTGGAGACATTCAGTACTTC. Protein: CASSEDRAGDIQYF.

The chain recombines TRBV21-1 with TRBJ2-7; the table's D call TRBD1 went unverified against the DNA. TRBV21-1 is classified as a pseudogene. The CDR3 length is 14 residues. For the CDR3, the DNA is TGTGCCAGCAGCAAAGAACAGGTTAAAGGAGAGCAGTACTTC. It encodes CASSKEQVKGEQYF.

The V and J genes are TRBV5-4 and TRBJ2-3; no reliable D call. Trimming removed 3 bases from V and 4 bases from J, with 15 bases in between. This CDR3 has 15 amino acids. Germline lookup yields CDR1 SGHNT and CDR2 YYREEE (reference sequence). CDR3 sequence reads: CASSSSLPKSDTQYF. Here the CDR3 DNA reads TGTGCCAGCAGCTCCTCACTTCCAAAATCAGATACGCAGTATTTT.

As DNA, the CDR3 is TGTGCCTGGAGCACCACCTTCTCTGGAAACACCATATATTTT. Protein: CAWSTTFSGNTIYF. V gene TRBV30 combines with J gene TRBJ1-3; D is unclear. The germline CDR1 and CDR2 sequences are GTSNPN and SVGIG (reference sequence). The length of the CDR3 is 14 residues. Trimming cost V 3 bases and J 0 bases, with 9 bases left between them.

The chain carries TRBV7-2 and TRBJ1-1, with a weak D call TRBD1 (5 bases). V was pared by 5 bases and J by 6 bases, with 16 bases between. Germline loops: CDR1 SGHTA, CDR2 FQGNSA. This CDR3 has 14 residues. The CDR3 loop is CASSLGPAEAEAFF. The CDR3 bases are TGTGCCAGCAGCCTGGGACCGGCAGAAGCTGAAGCTTTCTTT. Full variable domain (rest looked up from reference TRBV7-2 and TRBJ1-1): GAGVSQSPSNKVTEKGKDVELRCDPISGHTALYWYRQSLGQGLEFLIYFQGNSAPDKSGLPSDRFSAERTGGSVSTLTIQRTQQEDSAVYLCASSLGPAEAEAFFGQGTRLTVV.

The V gene is TRBV29-1, the J gene TRBJ2-5, with D maybe TRBD2 (6 bases). CDR1 and CDR2 (germline): SQVTM, ANQGSEA. The length of the CDR3 is 13 residues. Trimming took 8 bases from V and 0 from J, leaving 13 bases between them. In DNA form, the CDR3 reads TGCAGCATCTACTGGGGGGACCAAGAGACCCAGTACTTC. This encodes CSIYWGDQETQYF.

V and J are TRBV11-2 and TRBJ2-3; D remains unclear. Trimming removed 1 base at V and 3 bases at J, with 11 bases between. The CDR3 has 15 residues. Per germline, CDR1 SGHAT and CDR2 FQNNGV. CDR3 in amino acids: CASSLGRVVTDTQYF. CDR3 sequence (DNA): TGTGCCAGCAGCTTAGGAAGGGTAGTAACAGATACGCAGTATTTT.

This rearrangement joins TRBV6-6 to TRBJ2-7; no firm D call. The CDR3 spans 12 residues. The germline V and J ends were trimmed by 6 bases and 3 bases, with 9 bases remaining between them. In germline, CDR1 is MNHNY, CDR2 SVGAGI (reference sequence). CDR3 residues: CASRPSGYEQYF. CDR3 DNA: TGTGCCAGCAGGCCCTCTGGCTACGAGCAGTACTTC.

The genes are TRBV29-1 and TRBJ2-5; 7 nucleotides line up with TRBD1. The CDR3 sequence is 13 residues long. The V and J ends lost 3 bases and 5 bases, in that order; junction bases with no gene match: 6. Germline CDR1 SQVTM, CDR2 ANQGSEA. The CDR3 nucleotides are TGCAGCGTTGATCACAGGGGTGGGGAGACCCAGTACTTC. Translating it yields CSVDHRGGETQYF.

This clone was seen repeatedly, ten times or more. The genes are TRBV18 and TRBJ2-2; D remains unclear. Germline CDR1 is KGHSH and CDR2 is LQKENI. This CDR3 contains 16 residues. V gave up 1 base and J gave up 5 bases, with 14 bases separating them. CDR3: CASSPLAVGETGELFF. CDR3 nucleotides: TGTGCCAGCTCACCACTGGCGGTGGGCGAAACCGGGGAGCTGTTTTTT.

This rearrangement joins TRBV19 to TRBJ1-1; 9 bases align to TRBD1. V was pared by 5 bases and J by 2 bases, with 9 bases of the junction left unmatched. Germline V gene lookup returns CDR1 LNHDA and CDR2 SQIVND (reference sequence). CDR3 size: 16 residues. CDR3 residues: CASSLVSGQGNTEAFF. The CDR3 coding sequence is TGTGCCAGTAGTCTTGTGTCGGGACAGGGAAACACTGAAGCTTTCTTT.

The rearrangement uses TRBV6-5 and TRBJ1-3; the D is unclear. This CDR3 is 15 amino acids long. The germline gives CDR1 MNHEY, CDR2 SVGAGI. The V and J ends lost 8 bases and 0 bases respectively, with 14 bases between them. CDR3 sequence: CASRLTSSSGNTIYF. The CDR3 DNA sequence: TGTGCCAGCCGCTTGACTTCTAGCTCTGGAAACACCATATATTTT.

J is TRBJ1-1 and V is TRBV30; no clear D. Looked up from germline, CDR1 is GTSNPN and CDR2 is SVGIG (reference sequence). The CDR3 sequence is 14 residues long. V shed 0 bases and J shed 1 base, with 9 bases lying between them. Here the CDR3 reads CAWSVGRSNTEAFF. The DNA of the CDR3 is TGTGCCTGGAGTGTAGGCAGGTCGAACACTGAAGCTTTCTTT.

The sample holds a few counts of this clone. The chain combines TRBV21-1 with TRBJ1-5; the D segment call TRBD1 is taken from the table without a DNA check. TRBV21-1 is a listed pseudogene. The CDR3 is made up of 15 amino acids. CDR3 sequence: CASSKHRGRNQPQHF. The CDR3 DNA reads as TGTGCCAGCAGCAAACACAGGGGACGCAATCAGCCCCAGCATTTT.

This clone was detected a few times. The chain recombines TRBV29-1 with TRBJ2-5; 8 bases map to TRBD2. Germline V gives CDR1 SQVTM, CDR2 ANQGSEA. Trimming cost V 4 bases and J 0 bases; bases outside gene matches: 1. This CDR3 has 13 amino acids. The CDR3 protein is CSVVAGNQETQYF. Here the CDR3 DNA reads TGCAGCGTTGTAGCGGGGAACCAAGAGACCCAGTACTTC.

The chain links TRBV5-6 to TRBJ2-1; TRBD1 matches 9 bases. This CDR3 contains 15 residues. From germline, CDR1 is SGHDT and CDR2 YYEEEE. The V gene end was trimmed by 0 bases and the J gene end by 3 bases; junction bases not matched to a gene: 1. This CDR3 reads CASSLDRGRYNEQFF. In nucleotides, the CDR3 is TGTGCCAGCAGCTTGGACAGGGGGCGCTACAATGAGCAGTTCTTC. Full variable domain (missing parts from reference TRBV5-6 and TRBJ2-1): DAGVTQSPTHLIKTRGQQVTLRCSPKSGHDTVSWYQQALGQGPQFIFQYYEEEERQRGNFPDRFSGHQFPNYSSELNVNALLLGDSALYLCASSLDRGRYNEQFFGPGTRLTVL.